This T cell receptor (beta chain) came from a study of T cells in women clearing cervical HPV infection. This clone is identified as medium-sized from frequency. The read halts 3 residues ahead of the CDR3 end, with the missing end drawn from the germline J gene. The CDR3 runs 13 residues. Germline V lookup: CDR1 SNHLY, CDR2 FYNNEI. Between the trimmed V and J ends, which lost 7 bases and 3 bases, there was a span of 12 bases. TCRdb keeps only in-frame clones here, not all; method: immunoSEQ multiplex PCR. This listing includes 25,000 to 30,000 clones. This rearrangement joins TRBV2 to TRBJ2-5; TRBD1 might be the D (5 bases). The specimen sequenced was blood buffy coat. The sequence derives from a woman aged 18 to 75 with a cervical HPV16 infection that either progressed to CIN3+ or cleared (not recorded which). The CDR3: CASNNRLEETQYF. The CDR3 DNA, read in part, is TGTGCCAGCAACAACAGGCTTGAAGAGACC.